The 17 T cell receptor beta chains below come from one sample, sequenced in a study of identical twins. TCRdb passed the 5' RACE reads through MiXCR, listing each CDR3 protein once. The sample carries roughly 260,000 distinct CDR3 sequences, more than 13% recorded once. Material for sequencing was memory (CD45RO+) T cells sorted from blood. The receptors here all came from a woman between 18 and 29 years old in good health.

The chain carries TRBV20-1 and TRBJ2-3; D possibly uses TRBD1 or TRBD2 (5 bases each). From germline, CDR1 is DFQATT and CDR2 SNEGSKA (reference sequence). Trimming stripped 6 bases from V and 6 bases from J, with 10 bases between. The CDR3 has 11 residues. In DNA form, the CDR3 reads TGCAGTGCCTCGTGGGGGGATACGCAGTATTTT. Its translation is CSASWGDTQYF.

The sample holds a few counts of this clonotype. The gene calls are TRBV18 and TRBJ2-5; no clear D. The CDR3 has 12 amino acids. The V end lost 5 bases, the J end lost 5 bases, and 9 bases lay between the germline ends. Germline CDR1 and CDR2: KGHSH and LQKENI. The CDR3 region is CASSSRAETQYF. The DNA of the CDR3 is TGTGCCAGCTCATCACGGGCGGAGACCCAGTACTTC.

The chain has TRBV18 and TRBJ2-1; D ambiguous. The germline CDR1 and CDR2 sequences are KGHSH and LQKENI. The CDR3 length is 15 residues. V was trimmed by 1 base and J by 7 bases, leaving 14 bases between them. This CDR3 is CASSPRREARNEQFF. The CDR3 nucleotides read TGTGCCAGCTCACCACGAAGGGAAGCTAGGAATGAGCAGTTCTTC.

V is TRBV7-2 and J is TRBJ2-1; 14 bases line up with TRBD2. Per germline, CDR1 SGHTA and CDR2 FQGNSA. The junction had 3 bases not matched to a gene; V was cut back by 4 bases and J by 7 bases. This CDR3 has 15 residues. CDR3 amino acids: CASSWGLAGVNEQFF. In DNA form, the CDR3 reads TGTGCCAGCAGCTGGGGACTAGCGGGAGTTAATGAGCAGTTCTTC.

The CDR3 protein is CASSRQGAGEQYF. As DNA, the CDR3 is TGTGCCAGCAGTAGACAGGGGGCGGGTGAGCAGTACTTC. This chain uses TRBV12-3 or TRBV12-4 with TRBJ2-7; TRBD1 aligns across 10 bases. The CDR3 is 13 amino acids. J lost 7 bases, V lost 5 bases, and 5 bases had no gene match.

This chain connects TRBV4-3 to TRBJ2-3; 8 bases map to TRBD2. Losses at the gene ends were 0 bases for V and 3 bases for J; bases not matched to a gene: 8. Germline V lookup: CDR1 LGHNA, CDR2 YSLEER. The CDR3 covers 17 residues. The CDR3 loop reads CASSQDRPSGRTDTQYF. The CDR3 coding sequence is TGCGCCAGCAGCCAAGATCGACCCAGCGGGAGAACAGATACGCAGTATTTT.

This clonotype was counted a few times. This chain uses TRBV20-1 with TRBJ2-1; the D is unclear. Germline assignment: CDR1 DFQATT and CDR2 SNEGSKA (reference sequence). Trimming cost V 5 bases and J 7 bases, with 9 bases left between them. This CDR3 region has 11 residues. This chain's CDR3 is CSASPLNEQFF. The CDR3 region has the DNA TGCAGTGCTTCCCCCCTAAATGAGCAGTTCTTC.

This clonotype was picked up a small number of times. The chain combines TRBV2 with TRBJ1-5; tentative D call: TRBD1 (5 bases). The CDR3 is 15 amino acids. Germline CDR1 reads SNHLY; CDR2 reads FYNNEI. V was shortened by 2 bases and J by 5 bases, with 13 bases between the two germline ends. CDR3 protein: CASSEFGGGYQPQHF. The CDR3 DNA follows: TGTGCCAGCAGTGAATTCGGGGGAGGCTATCAGCCCCAGCATTTT.

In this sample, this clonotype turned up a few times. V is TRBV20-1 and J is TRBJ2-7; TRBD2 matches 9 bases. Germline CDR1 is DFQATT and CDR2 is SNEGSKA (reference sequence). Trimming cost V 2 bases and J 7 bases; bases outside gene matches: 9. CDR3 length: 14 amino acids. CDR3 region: CSARIAGVWGEQYF. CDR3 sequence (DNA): TGCAGTGCTAGAATAGCGGGGGTTTGGGGAGAGCAGTACTTC.

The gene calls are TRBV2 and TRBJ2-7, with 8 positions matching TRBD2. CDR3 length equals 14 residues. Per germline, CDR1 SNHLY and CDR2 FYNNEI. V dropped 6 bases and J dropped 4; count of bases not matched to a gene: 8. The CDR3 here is CASRWSGSIYEQYF. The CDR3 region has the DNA TGTGCCAGCAGGTGGAGCGGGAGTATTTACGAGCAGTACTTC.

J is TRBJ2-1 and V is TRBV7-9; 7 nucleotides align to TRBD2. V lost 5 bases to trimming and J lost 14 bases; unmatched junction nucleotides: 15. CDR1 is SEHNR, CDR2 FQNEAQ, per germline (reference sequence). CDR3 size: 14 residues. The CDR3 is CASSRREGEGVEFF. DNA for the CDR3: TGTGCCAGCAGCCGCAGGGAAGGGGAGGGAGTCGAGTTCTTC.

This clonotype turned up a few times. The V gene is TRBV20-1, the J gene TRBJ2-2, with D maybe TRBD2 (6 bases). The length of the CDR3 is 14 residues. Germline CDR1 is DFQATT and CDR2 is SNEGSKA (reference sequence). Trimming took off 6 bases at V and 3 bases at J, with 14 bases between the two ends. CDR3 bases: TGCAGTGCCACCAGCGGGTGGGACACCGGGGAGCTGTTTTTT. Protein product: CSATSGWDTGELFF.

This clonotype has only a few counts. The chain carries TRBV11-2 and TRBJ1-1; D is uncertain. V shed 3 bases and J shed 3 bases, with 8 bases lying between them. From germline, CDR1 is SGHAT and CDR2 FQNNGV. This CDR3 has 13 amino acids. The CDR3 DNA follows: TGTGCCAGCAGCTTTTCGAGGGACACTGAAGCTTTCTTT. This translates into CASSFSRDTEAFF. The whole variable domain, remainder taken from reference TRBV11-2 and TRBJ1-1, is EAGVAQSPRYKIIEKRQSVAFWCNPISGHATLYWYQQILGQGPKLLIQFQNNGVVDDSQLPKDRFSAERLKGVDSTLKIQPAKLEDSAVYLCASSFSRDTEAFFGQGTRLTVV.

CDR3 amino acids: CASRRDRGPSLRGYTF. CDR3 DNA: TGTGCCAGCAGACGCGACAGGGGGCCTTCTTTGAGGGGCTACACCTTC. The chain carries TRBV4-2 and TRBJ1-2; 10 nucleotides match TRBD1. Germline V gene lookup returns CDR1 LGHNA and CDR2 YNFKEQ. This CDR3 region has 16 residues. V shed 6 bases, J shed 8 bases, and the junction held 15 bases outside the gene matches.

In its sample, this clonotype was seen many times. Here the CDR3 reads CASTEPNRYEQYF. The CDR3 DNA follows: TGTGCCAGCACCGAACCGAATCGGTACGAGCAGTACTTC. V usage is TRBV6-2 or TRBV6-3 and J usage is TRBJ2-7; D is ambiguous. CDR3 length: 13 amino acids. Germline lookup yields CDR1 MNHEY and CDR2 SVGEGT. V was cut by 7 bases and J by 4 bases, with 14 bases left in between.

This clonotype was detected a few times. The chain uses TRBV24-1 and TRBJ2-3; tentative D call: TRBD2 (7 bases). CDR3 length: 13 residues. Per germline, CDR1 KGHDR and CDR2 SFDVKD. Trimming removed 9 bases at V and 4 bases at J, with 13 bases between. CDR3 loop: CATGRGGADTQYF. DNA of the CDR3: TGTGCCACCGGGCGCGGGGGCGCAGATACGCAGTATTTT.

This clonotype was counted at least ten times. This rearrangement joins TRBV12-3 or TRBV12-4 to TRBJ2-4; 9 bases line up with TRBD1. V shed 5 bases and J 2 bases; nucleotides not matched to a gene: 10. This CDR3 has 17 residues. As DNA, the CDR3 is TGTGCCAGCAGTCCTGGTCCCGGGACAGGGACCAAAAACATTCAGTACTTC. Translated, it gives CASSPGPGTGTKNIQYF.